The 15 T cell receptor beta chains below were found in one sample sequenced in a study of T-cell reconstitution after alpha-beta-depleted transplantation in children. Preparing the TCRbeta library involved the use of unique molecular identifiers. MiXCR, run by TCRdb on the PCR reads, gives a single entry per CDR3 protein. The table includes nearly 400,000 distinct CDR3 sequences, roughly 21% detected once. This specimen consisted of PBMCs from the stem cell graft donor, obtained from the stem cell graft. All receptors derive from a human donor who donated a stem cell graft to a child with acute myeloid leukemia.

This clonotype was counted ten times or more. This chain uses TRBV6-5 with TRBJ1-5; 7 nucleotides align to TRBD1. The CDR3 totals 14 residues. CDR1 is MNHEY and CDR2 is SVGAGI in the germline V gene. After removal of 8 bases from V and 2 bases from J, the junction contained 6 bases not matched to a gene. The CDR3 sequence: CASGTGTGNQPQHF. CDR3 DNA: TGTGCCAGCGGAACCGGGACAGGCAATCAGCCCCAGCATTTT.

This clonotype was seen once. CDR3 sequence reads: CASSPRQGRDEQFF. The CDR3 nucleotides read TGCGCCAGCAGCCCCCGACAGGGGAGGGATGAGCAGTTCTTC. This chain joins TRBV5-1 and TRBJ2-1; maybe TRBD1 (8 bases). Germline CDR1 reads SGHRS; CDR2 reads YFSETQ. The CDR3 has 14 residues. V was pared by 4 bases and J by 8 bases, with 16 bases between.

The chain couples TRBV6-2 or TRBV6-3 to TRBJ2-7; D call uncertain. This CDR3 contains 14 residues. Germline V gene lookup returns CDR1 MNHEY and CDR2 SVGEGT. V lost 5 bases, J lost 5 bases, and 16 bases lay in between. The CDR3 loop is CASSTPASLNEQYF. The CDR3 DNA reads as TGTGCCAGCAGTACTCCAGCGTCTCTCAACGAGCAGTACTTC.

The chain recombines TRBV20-1 with TRBJ2-3, with 8 nucleotides matching TRBD2. Germline CDR1 reads DFQATT; CDR2 reads SNEGSKA (reference sequence). After removal of 5 bases from V and 4 bases from J, the junction contained 5 bases not matched to a gene. The CDR3 has 13 amino acids. The CDR3 nucleotides are TGCAGTGCTTTAGGAGCGGGAGCAGATACGCAGTATTTT. Residues: CSALGAGADTQYF.

The rearrangement joins TRBV27 to TRBJ2-7; 7 bases line up with TRBD2. The CDR3 length is 15 residues. CDR1 MNHEY and CDR2 SMNVEV come from the germline V gene (reference sequence). V dropped 0 bases and J dropped 3; count of bases not matched to a gene: 5. CDR3 nucleotide sequence: TGTGCCAGCAGTTTATCGACGGGGGGTCACTACGAGCAGTACTTC. It encodes CASSLSTGGHYEQYF.

This clonotype was seen only a few times. The CDR3 bases are TGCGCCACCCAGTTAAGGAGCTCGCCCGACAATGAGCAGTTCTTC. Its translation: CATQLRSSPDNEQFF. The chain employs TRBV5-1 and TRBJ2-1; D is unresolved. This CDR3 comprises 15 residues. V was shortened by 9 bases and J by 5 bases, with 21 bases between the two germline ends. Germline loops: CDR1 SGHRS, CDR2 YFSETQ.

The chain combines TRBV7-2 with TRBJ1-1; no definite D call. V was shortened by 2 bases and J by 2 bases, with 9 bases between the two germline ends. Germline V CDR1 and CDR2: SGHTA, FQGNSA. This CDR3 spans 14 amino acids. The CDR3 nucleotides are TGTGCCAGCAGCTTATCGGGTCAAAACACTGAAGCTTTCTTT. This codes for CASSLSGQNTEAFF. Complete variable domain (other parts from reference TRBV7-2 and TRBJ1-1): GAGVSQSPSNKVTEKGKDVELRCDPISGHTALYWYRQSLGQGLEFLIYFQGNSAPDKSGLPSDRFSAERTGGSVSTLTIQRTQQEDSAVYLCASSLSGQNTEAFFGQGTRLTVV.

This clonotype showed up many times. The rearrangement joins TRBV29-1 to TRBJ2-1; D is possibly TRBD2 (5 bases). Trimming shortened V by 7 bases and J by 4 bases, and 14 bases separated the two germline ends. From germline, CDR1 is SQVTM and CDR2 ANQGSEA. This CDR3 is built from 13 residues. The chain's CDR3 is CSAHAPGYNEQFF. The CDR3 DNA reads TGCAGCGCCCATGCCCCGGGGTACAATGAGCAGTTCTTC.

This clonotype was counted a few times. The rearrangement joins TRBV28 to TRBJ2-7; 8 bases are shared with TRBD2. The CDR3 length is 13 residues. Germline lookup yields CDR1 MDHEN and CDR2 SYDVKM. J was trimmed by 1 base and V by 7 bases; bases with no gene match: 3. The CDR3, as DNA: TGTGCCAGCAACGCGGGAGGATCCTACGAGCAGTACTTC. Residues: CASNAGGSYEQYF.

This clonotype was detected only a few times. The CDR3 bases are TGCAGTGTTGGGGACTACCCCTACAATGAGCAGTTCTTC. Translating it yields CSVGDYPYNEQFF. The V gene is TRBV20-1, the J gene TRBJ2-1; TRBD2 aligns across 7 bases. CDR3 length: 13 amino acids. Germline values: CDR1 DFQATT, CDR2 SNEGSKA (reference sequence). J was trimmed by 2 bases and V by 7 bases; bases with no gene match: 5.

This chain uses TRBV20-1 with TRBJ1-5; 10 bases match TRBD1. Germline V gene data show CDR1 as DFQATT and CDR2 as SNEGSKA (reference sequence). After removal of 6 bases from V and 0 bases from J, the junction contained 11 bases not matched to a gene. This CDR3 is built from 17 residues. CDR3 protein: CSARRQGARNSNQPQHF. As DNA, the CDR3 is TGCAGTGCCCGAAGACAGGGGGCAAGGAATAGCAATCAGCCCCAGCATTTT.

The J gene is TRBJ1-1, the V gene TRBV27, with a weak D call TRBD1 (6 bases). Germline V gives CDR1 MNHEY, CDR2 SMNVEV (reference sequence). This CDR3 has 15 amino acids. Trimming removed 2 bases from V and 4 bases from J, with 14 bases in between. CDR3 bases: TGTGCCAGCAGTTTAATAGGGGGGAAGGGCACTGAAGCTTTCTTT. This codes for CASSLIGGKGTEAFF.

The V call is TRBV20-1, the J call TRBJ2-3; TRBD2 aligns across 9 bases. This CDR3 is 15 amino acids long. V lost 0 bases to trimming and J lost 6 bases; unmatched junction nucleotides: 7. Germline CDR1 and CDR2: DFQATT and SNEGSKA (reference sequence). The CDR3 DNA reads as TGCAGTGCTAGAGATAGCGGGAGAAGTGCGGATACGCAGTATTTT. Protein sequence: CSARDSGRSADTQYF.

The chain has TRBV7-8 and TRBJ1-5; the D gene is possibly TRBD1 (6 bases). The CDR3 is 15 amino acids. The germline V gene encodes CDR1 SGHVS and CDR2 FQNEAQ. Deletions cut 4 bases from V and 4 bases from J, with 14 bases between. CDR3 protein: CASSSHRDPNQPQHF. The CDR3 nucleotides are TGTGCCAGCAGCTCCCACAGGGACCCGAATCAGCCCCAGCATTTT.

In this sample, this clonotype turned up many times. The chain couples TRBV5-1 to TRBJ1-1; D not certain. Germline values: CDR1 SGHRS, CDR2 YFSETQ. V was cut by 0 bases and J by 1 base, with 7 bases left in between. This CDR3 comprises 14 residues. The CDR3 here is CASSLVQKNTEAFF. In DNA, the CDR3 is TGCGCCAGCAGCTTGGTACAGAAGAACACTGAAGCTTTCTTT.